The T cell receptor (beta chain) described here comes from a study of Graves' ophthalmopathy and Graves' hyperthyroidism. Findings and limits, study-wide: Blood also harbored most expanded thyroid clonotypes above 0.001 frequency.

This clonotype was recorded many times. Its antigen is unidentified. Amplification of the TCR beta CDR3 regions used RNA transcripts (as template). An opening RT-PCR round employed HTBI primers and preceded a second-round multiplex PCR. TCRdb re-derived calls from the multiplex PCR reads in MiXCR, one entry per CDR3 protein. The sample lists about 340,000 distinct CDR3 sequences, roughly 15% occurring once. The CDR3 sequence is 14 residues long. Trimming stripped 5 bases from V and 6 bases from J, with 14 bases between. The sequence was obtained from an adult man with Graves' ophthalmopathy. The sequencing input was peripheral blood. The rearrangement links TRBV12-3 or TRBV12-4 to TRBJ1-5; possibly TRBD1 for D (5 bases). The CDR3 spells CASSTGTTGQPQHF. The DNA of the CDR3 is TGTGCCAGCAGTACCGGGACTACGGGTCAGCCCCAGCATTTT.